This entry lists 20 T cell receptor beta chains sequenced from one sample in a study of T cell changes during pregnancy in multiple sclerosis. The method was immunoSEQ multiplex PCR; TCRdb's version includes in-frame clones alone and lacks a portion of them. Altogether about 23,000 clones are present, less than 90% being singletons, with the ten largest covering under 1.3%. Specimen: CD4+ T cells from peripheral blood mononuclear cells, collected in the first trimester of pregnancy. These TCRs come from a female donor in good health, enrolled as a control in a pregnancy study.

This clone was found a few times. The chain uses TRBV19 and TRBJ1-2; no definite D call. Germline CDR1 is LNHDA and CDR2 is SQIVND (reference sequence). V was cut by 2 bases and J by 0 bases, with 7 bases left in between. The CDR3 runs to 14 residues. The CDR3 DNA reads TGTGCCAGTAGTATACTCCAGGCTAACTATGGCTACACCTTC. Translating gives CASSILQANYGYTF.

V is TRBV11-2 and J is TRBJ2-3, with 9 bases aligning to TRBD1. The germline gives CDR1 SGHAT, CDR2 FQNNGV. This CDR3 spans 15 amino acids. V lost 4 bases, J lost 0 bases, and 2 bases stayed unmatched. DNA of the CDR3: TGTGCCAGCAGCTCCGGGACAGGGAGCACAGATACGCAGTATTTT. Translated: CASSSGTGSTDTQYF.

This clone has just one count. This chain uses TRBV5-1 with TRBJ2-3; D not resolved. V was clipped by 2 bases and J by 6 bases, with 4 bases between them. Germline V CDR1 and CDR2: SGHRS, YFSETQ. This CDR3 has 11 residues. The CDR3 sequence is CASSFLDTQYF. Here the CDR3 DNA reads TGCGCCAGCAGCTTTCTGGATACGCAGTATTTT. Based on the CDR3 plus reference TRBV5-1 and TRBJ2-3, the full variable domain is KAGVTQTPRYLIKTRGQQVTLSCSPISGHRSVSWYQQTPGQGLQFLFEYFSETQRNKGNFPGRFSGRQFSNSRSEMNVSTLELGDSALYLCASSFLDTQYFGPGTRLTVL.

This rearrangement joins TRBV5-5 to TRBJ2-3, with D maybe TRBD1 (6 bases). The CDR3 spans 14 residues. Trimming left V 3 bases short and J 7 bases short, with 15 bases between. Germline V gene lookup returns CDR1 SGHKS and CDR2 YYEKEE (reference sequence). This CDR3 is CASSSEQGTNTQYF. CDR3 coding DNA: TGTGCCAGCAGCTCAGAACAGGGAACCAATACGCAGTATTTT.

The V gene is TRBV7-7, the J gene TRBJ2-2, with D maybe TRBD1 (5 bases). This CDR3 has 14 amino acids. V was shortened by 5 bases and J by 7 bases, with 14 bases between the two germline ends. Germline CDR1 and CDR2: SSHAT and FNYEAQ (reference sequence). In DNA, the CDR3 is TGTGCCAGCAGCCAGGGCCTAACGGGCGGGGAGCTGTTTTTT. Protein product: CASSQGLTGGELFF.

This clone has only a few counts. CDR3 region: CASSLRAAGELFF. The CDR3 bases are TGCGCCAGCAGCTTACGAGCGGCCGGGGAGCTGTTTTTT. The J gene is TRBJ2-2, the V gene TRBV5-1, with D perhaps matching TRBD2 (5 bases). Germline values: CDR1 SGHRS, CDR2 YFSETQ. CDR3 length equals 13 residues. The germline V and J ends were trimmed by 2 bases and 6 bases, with 8 bases remaining between them.

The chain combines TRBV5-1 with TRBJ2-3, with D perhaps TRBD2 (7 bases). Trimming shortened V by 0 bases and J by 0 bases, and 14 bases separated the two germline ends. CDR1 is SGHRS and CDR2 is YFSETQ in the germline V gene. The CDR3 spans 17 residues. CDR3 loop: CASSLEVRGPSTDTQYF. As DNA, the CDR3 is TGCGCCAGCAGCTTGGAGGTGCGGGGGCCTAGCACAGATACGCAGTATTTT.

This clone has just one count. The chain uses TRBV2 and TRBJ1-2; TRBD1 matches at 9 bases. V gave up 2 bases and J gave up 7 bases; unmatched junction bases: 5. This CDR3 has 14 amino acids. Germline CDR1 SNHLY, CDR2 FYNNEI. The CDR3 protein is CASSEMGTGSGYTF. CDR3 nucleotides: TGTGCCAGCAGTGAAATGGGGACAGGGAGTGGCTACACCTTC.

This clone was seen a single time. The CDR3 coding sequence is TGTGCCAGCAGTGAATCCGGTCAAGAGACCCAGTACTTC. It encodes CASSESGQETQYF. This chain joins TRBV25-1 and TRBJ2-5; D ambiguous. V lost 1 base and J lost 2, with 5 bases in between. The CDR3 spans 13 residues. Looked up from germline, CDR1 is MGHDK and CDR2 is SYGVNS. Looking up the rest from reference TRBV25-1 and TRBJ2-5 gives the full variable domain: EADIYQTPRYLVIGTGKKITLECSQTMGHDKMYWYQQDPGMELHLIHYSYGVNSTEKGDLSSESTVSRIRTEHFPLTLESARPSHTSQYLCASSESGQETQYFGPGTRLLVL.

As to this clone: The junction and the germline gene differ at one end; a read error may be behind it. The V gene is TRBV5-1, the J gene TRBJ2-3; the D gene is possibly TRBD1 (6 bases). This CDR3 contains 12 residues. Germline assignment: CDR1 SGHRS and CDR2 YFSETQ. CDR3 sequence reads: CASSLAGDGGSF. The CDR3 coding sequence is TGCGCCAGCAGCTTGGCAGGGGATGGGGGATCCTTT. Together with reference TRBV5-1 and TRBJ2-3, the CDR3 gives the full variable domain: KAGVTQTPRYLIKTRGQQVTLSCSPISGHRSVSWYQQTPGQGLQFLFEYFSETQRNKGNFPGRFSGRQFSNSRSEMNVSTLELGDSALYLCASSLAGDGGSFGPGTRLTVL.

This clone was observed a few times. The CDR3: CASSIDFAGMSSGNTIYF. CDR3 nucleotides: TGTGCCAGTAGTATAGATTTCGCAGGAATGAGCTCTGGAAACACCATATATTTT. This rearrangement joins TRBV19 to TRBJ1-3; D unresolved. This CDR3 contains 18 residues. V shed 0 bases and J shed 0 bases, with 15 bases lying between them. The germline V gene has CDR1 LNHDA and CDR2 SQIVND (reference sequence). Using reference TRBV19 and TRBJ1-3 for the parts outside the CDR3, the full variable domain is DGGITQSPKYLFRKEGQNVTLSCEQNLNHDAMYWYRQDPGQGLRLIYYSQIVNDFQKGDIAEGYSVSREKKESFPLTVTSAQKNPTAFYLCASSIDFAGMSSGNTIYFGEGSWLTVV.

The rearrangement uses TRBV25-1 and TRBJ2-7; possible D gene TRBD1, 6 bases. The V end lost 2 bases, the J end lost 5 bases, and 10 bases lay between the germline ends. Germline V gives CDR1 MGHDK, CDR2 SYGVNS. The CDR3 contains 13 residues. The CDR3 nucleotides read TGTGCCAGCAGTGAACAGGGGTTCCACGAGCAGTACTTC. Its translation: CASSEQGFHEQYF.

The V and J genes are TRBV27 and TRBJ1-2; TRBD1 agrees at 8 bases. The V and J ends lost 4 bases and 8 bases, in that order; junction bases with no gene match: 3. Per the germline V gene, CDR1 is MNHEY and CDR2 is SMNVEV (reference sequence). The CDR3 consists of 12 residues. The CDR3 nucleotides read TGTGCCAGCAGTTCGACAGGGGTCGGCTACACCTTC. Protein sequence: CASSSTGVGYTF.

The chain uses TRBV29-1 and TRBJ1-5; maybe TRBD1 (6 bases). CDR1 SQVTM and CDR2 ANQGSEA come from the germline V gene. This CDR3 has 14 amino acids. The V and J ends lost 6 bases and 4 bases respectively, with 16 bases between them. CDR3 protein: CSVAAGGGNQPQHF. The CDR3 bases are TGCAGCGTAGCGGCGGGGGGCGGAAATCAGCCCCAGCATTTT.

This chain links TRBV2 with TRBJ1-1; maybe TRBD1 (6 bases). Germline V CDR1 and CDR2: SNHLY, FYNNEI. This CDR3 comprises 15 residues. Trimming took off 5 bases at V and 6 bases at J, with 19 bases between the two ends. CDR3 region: CASSRETTGGSEAFF. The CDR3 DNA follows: TGTGCCAGCAGTCGGGAGACGACGGGGGGCTCTGAAGCTTTCTTT.

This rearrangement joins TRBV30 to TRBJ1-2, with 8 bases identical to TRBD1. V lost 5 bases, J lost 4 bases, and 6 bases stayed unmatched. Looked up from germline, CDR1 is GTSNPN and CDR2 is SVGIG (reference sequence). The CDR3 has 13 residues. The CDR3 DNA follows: TGTGCCTGGTCCCCGGACAGGGTCTATGGCTACACCTTC. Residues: CAWSPDRVYGYTF.

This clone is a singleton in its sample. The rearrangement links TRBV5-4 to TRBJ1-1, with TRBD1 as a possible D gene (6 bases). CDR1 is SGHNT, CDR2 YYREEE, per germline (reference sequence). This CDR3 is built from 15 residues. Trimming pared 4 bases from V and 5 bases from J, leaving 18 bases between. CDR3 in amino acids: CASSPGSRGATEAFF. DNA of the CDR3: TGTGCCAGCAGCCCAGGCAGCAGGGGTGCGACTGAAGCTTTCTTT.

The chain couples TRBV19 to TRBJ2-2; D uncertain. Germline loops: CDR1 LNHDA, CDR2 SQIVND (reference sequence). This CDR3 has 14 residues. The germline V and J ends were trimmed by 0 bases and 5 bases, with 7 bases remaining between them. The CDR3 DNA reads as TGTGCCAGTAGTATAGAGGAGATTACCGGGGAGCTGTTTTTT. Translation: CASSIEEITGELFF.

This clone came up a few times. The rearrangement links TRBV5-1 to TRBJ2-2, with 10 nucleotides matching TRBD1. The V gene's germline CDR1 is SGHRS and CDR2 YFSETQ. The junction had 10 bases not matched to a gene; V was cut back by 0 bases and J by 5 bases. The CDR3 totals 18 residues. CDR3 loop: CASSLGQGANSGTGELFF. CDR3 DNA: TGCGCCAGCAGCTTGGGACAGGGGGCCAACTCGGGTACCGGGGAGCTGTTTTTT.

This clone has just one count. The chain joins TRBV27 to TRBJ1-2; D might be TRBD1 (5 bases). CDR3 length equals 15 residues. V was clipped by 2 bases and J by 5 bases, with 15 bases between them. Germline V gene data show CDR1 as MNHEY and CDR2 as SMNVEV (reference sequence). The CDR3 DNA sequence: TGTGCCAGCAGTTTACAGGGATTCTCAGTATATGGCTACACCTTC. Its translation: CASSLQGFSVYGYTF.